The entry below describes one T cell receptor (beta chain). V shed 0 bases, J shed 8 bases, and the junction held 7 bases outside the gene matches. The CDR3 consists of 15 residues. Germline V lookup: CDR1 SGHNT, CDR2 YENEEA. The protocol was immunoSEQ multiplex PCR, while the TCRdb copy is restricted to in-frame clones and leaves out a portion. The repertoire holds about 150,000 clones, around nine tenths seen once, with around 2.5% in the top ten. These data are taken from a study of blood T cell repertoires in COVID-19. Study in general: Italy, Spain and the United States were the sources of the convalescent and acute COVID-19 samples.

The chain uses TRBV11-3 and TRBJ2-1, with 7 bases that match TRBD2. This TCR was sampled from a woman older than 75 with COVID-19, enrolled during active disease. Sequenced material: peripheral blood. CDR3 sequence: CASSLDSGHHYEQFF. The CDR3 DNA is TGTGCCAGCAGCTTAGATAGCGGGCACCATTATGAGCAGTTCTTC.